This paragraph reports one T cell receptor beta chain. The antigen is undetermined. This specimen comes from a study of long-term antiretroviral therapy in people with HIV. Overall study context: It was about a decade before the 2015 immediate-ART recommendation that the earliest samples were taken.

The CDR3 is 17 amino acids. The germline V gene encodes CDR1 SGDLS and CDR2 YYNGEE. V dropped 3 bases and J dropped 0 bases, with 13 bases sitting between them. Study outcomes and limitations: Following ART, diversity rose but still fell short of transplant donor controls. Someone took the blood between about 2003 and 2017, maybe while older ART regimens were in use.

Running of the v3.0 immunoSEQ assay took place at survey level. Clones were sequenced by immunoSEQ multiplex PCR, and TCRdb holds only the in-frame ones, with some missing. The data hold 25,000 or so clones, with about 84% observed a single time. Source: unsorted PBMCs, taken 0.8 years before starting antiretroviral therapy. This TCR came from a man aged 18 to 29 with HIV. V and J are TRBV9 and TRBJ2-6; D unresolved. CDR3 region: CASSASMKGSGANVLTF. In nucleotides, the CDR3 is TGTGCCAGCAGCGCCTCGATGAAGGGCTCTGGGGCCAACGTCCTGACTTTC.